This entry features one T cell receptor beta chain sequence. The sample originates from a study of blood T cell repertoires in COVID-19. At the level of the study: Samples of COVID-19 (acute and convalescent) were obtained from the United States, Italy and Spain.

TCRdb keeps only in-frame clones here, not all; method: immunoSEQ multiplex PCR. The data hold about 53,000 clones, with just over 85% observed a single time. Per germline, CDR1 SGHNT and CDR2 YYREEE (reference sequence). V lost 4 bases and J lost 5; bases outside the gene matches: 8. CDR3 length: 15 residues. The chain couples TRBV5-4 to TRBJ2-1, with 8 nucleotides matching TRBD1. The TCR originated in an elderly man with acute or convalescent COVID-19. The sequenced sample was peripheral blood. The CDR3 DNA sequence: TGTGCCAGCAGCCCGCGGGACAGGATAAACAATGAGCAGTTCTTC. This gives the protein CASSPRDRINNEQFF.